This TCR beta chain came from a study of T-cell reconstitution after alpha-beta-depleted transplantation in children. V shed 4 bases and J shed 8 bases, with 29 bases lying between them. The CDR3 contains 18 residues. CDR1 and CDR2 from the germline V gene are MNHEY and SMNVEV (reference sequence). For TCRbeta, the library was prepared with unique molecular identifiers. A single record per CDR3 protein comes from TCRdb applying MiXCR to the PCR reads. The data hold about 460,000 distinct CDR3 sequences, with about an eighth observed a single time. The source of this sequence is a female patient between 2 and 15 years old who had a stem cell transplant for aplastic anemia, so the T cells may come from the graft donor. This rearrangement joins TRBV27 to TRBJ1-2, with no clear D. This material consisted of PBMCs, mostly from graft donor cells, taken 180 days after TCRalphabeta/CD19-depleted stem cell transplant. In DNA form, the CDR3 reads TGTGCCAGCAGTTCTTATGGAGGATGGCCTGCTGGAATGGAGGGCTACACCTTC. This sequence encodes CASSSYGGWPAGMEGYTF.